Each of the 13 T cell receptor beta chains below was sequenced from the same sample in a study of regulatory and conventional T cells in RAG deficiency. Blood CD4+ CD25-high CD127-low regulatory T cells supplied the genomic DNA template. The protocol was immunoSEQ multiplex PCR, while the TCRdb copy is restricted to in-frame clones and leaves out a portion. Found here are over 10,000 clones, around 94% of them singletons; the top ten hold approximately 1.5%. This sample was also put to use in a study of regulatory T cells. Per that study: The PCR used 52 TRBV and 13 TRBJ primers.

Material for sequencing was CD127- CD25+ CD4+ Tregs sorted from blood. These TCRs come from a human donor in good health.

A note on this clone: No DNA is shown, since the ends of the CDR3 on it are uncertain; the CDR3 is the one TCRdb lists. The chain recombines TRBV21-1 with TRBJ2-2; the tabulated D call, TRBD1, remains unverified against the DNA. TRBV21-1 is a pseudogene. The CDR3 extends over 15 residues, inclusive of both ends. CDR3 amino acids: CASSFGQGNTGELFF.

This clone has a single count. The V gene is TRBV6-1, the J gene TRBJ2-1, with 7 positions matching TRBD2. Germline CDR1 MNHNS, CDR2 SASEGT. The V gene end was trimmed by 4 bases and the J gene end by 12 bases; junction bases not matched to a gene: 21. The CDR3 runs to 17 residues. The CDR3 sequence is CASSGKLGGTHPGGQFF. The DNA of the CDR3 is TGTGCCAGCAGTGGGAAGTTAGGAGGTACCCACCCGGGGGGGCAGTTCTTC.

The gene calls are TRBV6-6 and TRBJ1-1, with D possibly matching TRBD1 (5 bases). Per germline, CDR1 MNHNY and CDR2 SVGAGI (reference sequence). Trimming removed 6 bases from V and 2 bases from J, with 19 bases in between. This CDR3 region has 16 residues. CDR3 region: CASSDLLGGGNTEAFF. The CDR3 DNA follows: TGTGCCAGCAGCGACCTCCTGGGGGGAGGAAACACTGAAGCTTTCTTT.

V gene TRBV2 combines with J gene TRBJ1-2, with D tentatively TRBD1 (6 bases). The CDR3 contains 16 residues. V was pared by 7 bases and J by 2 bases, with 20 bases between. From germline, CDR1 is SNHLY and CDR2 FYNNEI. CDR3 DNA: TGTGCCAGCACCTCTCTTCATACAGGGAGAAACTATGGCTACACCTTC. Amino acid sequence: CASTSLHTGRNYGYTF.

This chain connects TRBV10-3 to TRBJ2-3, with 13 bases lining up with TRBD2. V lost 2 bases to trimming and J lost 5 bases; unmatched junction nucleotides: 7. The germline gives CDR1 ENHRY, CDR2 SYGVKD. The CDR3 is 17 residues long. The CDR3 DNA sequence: TGTGCCATCAGTGAGGGACTAGCGGGGGCCCCTGGAGATACGCAGTATTTT. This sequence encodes CAISEGLAGAPGDTQYF.

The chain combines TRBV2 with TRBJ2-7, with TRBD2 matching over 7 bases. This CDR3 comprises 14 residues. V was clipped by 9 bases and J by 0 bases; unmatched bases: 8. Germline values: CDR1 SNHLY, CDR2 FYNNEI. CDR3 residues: CASRGGISSYEQYF. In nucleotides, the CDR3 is TGTGCCAGTCGCGGGGGAATCAGCTCCTACGAGCAGTACTTC.

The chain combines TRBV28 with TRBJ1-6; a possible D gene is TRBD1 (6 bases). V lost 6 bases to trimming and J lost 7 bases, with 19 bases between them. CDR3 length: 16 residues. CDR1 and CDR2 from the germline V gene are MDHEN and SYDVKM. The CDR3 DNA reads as TGTGCCAGCAGCCCGGGACCCGGGACACGAAATTCACCCCTCCACTTT. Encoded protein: CASSPGPGTRNSPLHF.

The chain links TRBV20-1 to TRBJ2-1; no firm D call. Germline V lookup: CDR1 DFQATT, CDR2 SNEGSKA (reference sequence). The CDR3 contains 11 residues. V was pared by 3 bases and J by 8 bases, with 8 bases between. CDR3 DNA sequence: TGCAGTGCTAGCGGTACCTATGAGCAGTTCTTC. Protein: CSASGTYEQFF.

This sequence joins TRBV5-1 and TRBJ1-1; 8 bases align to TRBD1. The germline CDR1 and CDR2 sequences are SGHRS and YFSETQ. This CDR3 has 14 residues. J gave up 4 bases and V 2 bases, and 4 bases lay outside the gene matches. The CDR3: CASSLLQGGTEAFF. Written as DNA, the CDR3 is TGCGCCAGCAGCTTATTACAGGGGGGCACTGAAGCTTTCTTT.

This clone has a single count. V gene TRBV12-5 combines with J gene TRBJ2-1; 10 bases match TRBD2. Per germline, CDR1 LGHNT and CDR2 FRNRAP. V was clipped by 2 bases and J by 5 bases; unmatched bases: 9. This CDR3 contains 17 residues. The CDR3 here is CASGLKPLAGVDNEQFF. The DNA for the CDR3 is TGTGCTAGTGGTTTGAAACCTCTAGCGGGGGTCGACAATGAGCAGTTCTTC.

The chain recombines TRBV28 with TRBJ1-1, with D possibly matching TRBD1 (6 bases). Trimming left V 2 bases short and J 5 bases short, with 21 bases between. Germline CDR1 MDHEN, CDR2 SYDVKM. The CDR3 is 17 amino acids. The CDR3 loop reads CASSLAQGLRWGTEAFF. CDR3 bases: TGTGCCAGCAGTTTAGCACAGGGTCTCAGGTGGGGAACTGAAGCTTTCTTT.

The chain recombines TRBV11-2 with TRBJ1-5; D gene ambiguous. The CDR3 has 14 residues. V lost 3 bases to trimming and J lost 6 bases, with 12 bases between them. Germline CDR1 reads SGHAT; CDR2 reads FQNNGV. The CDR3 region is CASSLGGGGQPQHF. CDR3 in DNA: TGTGCCAGCAGCTTGGGTGGAGGCGGTCAGCCCCAGCATTTT.

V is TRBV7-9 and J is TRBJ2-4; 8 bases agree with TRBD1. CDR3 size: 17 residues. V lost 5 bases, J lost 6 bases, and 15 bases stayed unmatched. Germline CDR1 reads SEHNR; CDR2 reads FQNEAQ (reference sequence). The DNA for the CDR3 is TGTGCCAGCAGCCGCTGGACAGGGAGGTTGGAGGGAAACATTCAGTACTTC. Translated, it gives CASSRWTGRLEGNIQYF.